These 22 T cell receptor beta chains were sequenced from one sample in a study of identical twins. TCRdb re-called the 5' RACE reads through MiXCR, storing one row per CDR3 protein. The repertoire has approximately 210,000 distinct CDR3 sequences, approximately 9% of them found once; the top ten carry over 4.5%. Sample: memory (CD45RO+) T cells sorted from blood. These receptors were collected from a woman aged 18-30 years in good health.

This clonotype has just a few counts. The CDR3 DNA reads as TGTGCCTGGAGTGTCCGCCTACAAGAGACCCAGTACTTC. Its protein product is CAWSVRLQETQYF. This sequence joins TRBV30 and TRBJ2-5; D call uncertain. This CDR3 has 13 residues. The germline V gene has CDR1 GTSNPN and CDR2 SVGIG (reference sequence). V dropped 0 bases and J dropped 2 bases, with 7 bases sitting between them.

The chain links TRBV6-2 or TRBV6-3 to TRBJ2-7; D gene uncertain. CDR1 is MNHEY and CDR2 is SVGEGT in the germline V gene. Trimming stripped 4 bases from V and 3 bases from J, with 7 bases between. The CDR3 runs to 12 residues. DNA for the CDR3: TGTGCCAGCAGTTTTTGGGGCTACGAGCAGTACTTC. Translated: CASSFWGYEQYF.

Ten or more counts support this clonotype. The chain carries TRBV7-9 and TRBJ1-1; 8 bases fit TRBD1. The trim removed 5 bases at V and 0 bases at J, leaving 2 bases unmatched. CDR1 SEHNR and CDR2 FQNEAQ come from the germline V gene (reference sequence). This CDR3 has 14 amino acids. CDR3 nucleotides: TGTGCCAGCAGCGTGACAGGGGTGAACACTGAAGCTTTCTTT. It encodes CASSVTGVNTEAFF.

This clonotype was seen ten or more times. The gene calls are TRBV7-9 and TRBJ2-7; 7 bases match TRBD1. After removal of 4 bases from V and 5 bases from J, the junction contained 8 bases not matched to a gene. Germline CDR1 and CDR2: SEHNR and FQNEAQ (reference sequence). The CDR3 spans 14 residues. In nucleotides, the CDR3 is TGTGCCAGCAGCTCCGGGACAGCCTACCACGAGCAGTACTTC. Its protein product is CASSSGTAYHEQYF. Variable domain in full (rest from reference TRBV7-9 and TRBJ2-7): DTGVSQNPRHKITKRGQNVTFRCDPISEHNRLYWYRQTLGQGPEFLTYFQNEAQLEKSRLLSDRFSAERPKGSFSTLEIQRTEQGDSAMYLCASSSGTAYHEQYFGPGTRLTVT.

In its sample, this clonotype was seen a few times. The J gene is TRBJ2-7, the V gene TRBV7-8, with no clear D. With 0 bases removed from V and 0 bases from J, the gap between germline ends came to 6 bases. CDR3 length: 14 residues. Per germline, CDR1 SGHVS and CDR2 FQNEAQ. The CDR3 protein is CASSLAIDSYEQYF. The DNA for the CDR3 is TGTGCCAGCAGCTTAGCGATAGACTCCTACGAGCAGTACTTC.

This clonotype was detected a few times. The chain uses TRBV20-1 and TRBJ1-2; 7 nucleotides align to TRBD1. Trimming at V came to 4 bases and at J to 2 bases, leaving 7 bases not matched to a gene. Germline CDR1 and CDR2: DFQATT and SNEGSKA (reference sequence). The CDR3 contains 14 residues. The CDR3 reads CSATRQGDNYGYTF. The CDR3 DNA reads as TGCAGTGCTACCCGACAGGGAGACAACTATGGCTACACCTTC.

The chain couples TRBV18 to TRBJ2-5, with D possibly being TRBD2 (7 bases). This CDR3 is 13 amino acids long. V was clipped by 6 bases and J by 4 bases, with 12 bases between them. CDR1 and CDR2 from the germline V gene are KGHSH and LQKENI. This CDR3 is CASSPGGSETQYF. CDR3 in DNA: TGTGCCAGCTCGCCGGGGGGCTCAGAGACCCAGTACTTC.

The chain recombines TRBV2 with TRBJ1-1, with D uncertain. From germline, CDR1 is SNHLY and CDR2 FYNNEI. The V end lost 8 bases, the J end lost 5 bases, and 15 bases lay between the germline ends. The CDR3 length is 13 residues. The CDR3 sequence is CASAGTLQTEAFF. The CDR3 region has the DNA TGTGCCAGCGCCGGAACATTGCAAACTGAAGCTTTCTTT.

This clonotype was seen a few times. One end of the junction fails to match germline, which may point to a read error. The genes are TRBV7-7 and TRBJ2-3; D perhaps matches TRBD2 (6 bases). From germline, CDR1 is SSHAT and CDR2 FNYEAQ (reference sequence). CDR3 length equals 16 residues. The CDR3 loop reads CASSLAENRRTDTQYF. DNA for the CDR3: TGTGCTAGCAGCTTAGCGGAGAACCGGCGCACAGATACGCAGTATTTT.

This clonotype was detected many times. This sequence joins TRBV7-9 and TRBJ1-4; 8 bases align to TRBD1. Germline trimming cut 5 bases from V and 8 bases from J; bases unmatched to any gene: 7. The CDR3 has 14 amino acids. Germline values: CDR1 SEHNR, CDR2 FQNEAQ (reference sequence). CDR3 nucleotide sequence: TGTGCCAGCAGCAAAGACAGGGGCGGCGAAAAACTGTTTTTT. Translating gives CASSKDRGGEKLFF.

CDR3 sequence: CASSRERQRNEQFF. The CDR3 nucleotides are TGTGCCAGCAGCCGCGAGAGACAGAGGAATGAGCAGTTCTTC. This sequence joins TRBV7-2 and TRBJ2-1, with D tentatively TRBD1 (5 bases). Germline-derived CDR1 and CDR2 are SGHTA and FQGNSA. Trimming left V 5 bases short and J 7 bases short, with 15 bases between. CDR3 length: 14 amino acids.

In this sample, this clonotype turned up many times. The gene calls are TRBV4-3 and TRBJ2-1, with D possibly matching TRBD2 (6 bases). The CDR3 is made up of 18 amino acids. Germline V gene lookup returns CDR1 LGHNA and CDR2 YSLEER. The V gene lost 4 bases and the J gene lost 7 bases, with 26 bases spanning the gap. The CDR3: CASSRTMVGRSGKNEQFF. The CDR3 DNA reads TGCGCCAGCAGCCGGACGATGGTCGGGAGATCCGGTAAGAATGAGCAGTTCTTC.

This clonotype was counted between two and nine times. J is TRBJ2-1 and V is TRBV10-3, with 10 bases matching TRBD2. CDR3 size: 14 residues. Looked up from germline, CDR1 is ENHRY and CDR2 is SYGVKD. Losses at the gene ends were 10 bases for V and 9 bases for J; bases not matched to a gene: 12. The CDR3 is CATFPTSGTGEQFF. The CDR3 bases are TGTGCCACCTTTCCCACTAGCGGGACTGGTGAGCAGTTCTTC.

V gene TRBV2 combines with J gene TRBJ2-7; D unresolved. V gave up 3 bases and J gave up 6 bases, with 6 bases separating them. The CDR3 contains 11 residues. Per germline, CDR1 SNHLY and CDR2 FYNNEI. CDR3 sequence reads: CASSERREQYF. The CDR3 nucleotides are TGTGCCAGCAGTGAGAGACGCGAGCAGTACTTC.

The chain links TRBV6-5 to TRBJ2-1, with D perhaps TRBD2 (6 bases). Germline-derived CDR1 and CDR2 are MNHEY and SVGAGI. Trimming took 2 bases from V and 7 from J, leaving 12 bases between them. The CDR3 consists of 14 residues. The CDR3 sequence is CASSYGGAGNEQFF. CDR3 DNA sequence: TGTGCCAGCAGTTACGGCGGGGCCGGTAATGAGCAGTTCTTC.

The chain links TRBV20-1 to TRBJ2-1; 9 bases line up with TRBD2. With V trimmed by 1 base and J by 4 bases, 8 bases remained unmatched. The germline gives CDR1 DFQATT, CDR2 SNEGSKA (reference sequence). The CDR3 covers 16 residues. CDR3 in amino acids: CSARVLSSGGYNEQFF. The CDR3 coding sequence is TGCAGTGCTAGAGTACTAAGTAGCGGGGGTTACAATGAGCAGTTCTTC.

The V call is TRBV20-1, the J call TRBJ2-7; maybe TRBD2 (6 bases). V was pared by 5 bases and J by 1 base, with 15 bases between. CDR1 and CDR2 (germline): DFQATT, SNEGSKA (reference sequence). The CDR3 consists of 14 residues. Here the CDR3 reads CSARRGGPSYEQYF. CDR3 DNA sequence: TGCAGTGCTCGGAGGGGCGGTCCTTCCTACGAGCAGTACTTC.

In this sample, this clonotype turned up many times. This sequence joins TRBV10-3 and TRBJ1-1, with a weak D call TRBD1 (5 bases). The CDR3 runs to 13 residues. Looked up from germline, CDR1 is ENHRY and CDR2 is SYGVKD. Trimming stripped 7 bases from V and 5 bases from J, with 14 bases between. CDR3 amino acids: CAIKGLGETEAFF. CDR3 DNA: TGTGCCATCAAGGGGCTCGGGGAAACTGAAGCTTTCTTT.

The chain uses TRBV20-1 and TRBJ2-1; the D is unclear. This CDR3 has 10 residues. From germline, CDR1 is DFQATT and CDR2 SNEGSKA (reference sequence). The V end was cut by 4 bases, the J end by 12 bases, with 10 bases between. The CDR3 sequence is CSAMYKGQFF. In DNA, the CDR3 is TGCAGTGCTATGTACAAGGGGCAGTTCTTC.

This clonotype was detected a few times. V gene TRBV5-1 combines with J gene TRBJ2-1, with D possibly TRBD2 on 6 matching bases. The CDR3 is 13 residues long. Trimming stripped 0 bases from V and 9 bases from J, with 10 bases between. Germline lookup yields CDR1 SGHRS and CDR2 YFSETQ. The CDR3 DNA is TGCGCCAGCAGCTTGGCTTTCGGGGGTGAGCAGTTCTTC. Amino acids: CASSLAFGGEQFF.

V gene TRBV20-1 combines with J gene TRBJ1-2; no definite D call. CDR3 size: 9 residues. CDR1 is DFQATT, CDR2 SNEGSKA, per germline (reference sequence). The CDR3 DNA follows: TGCAGCCTTCTGGAGGGCTACACCTTC. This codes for CSLLEGYTF.

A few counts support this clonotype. CDR3 sequence (DNA): TGTGCCAGCGGTATGACAGGGGTGGATGGCTACACCTTC. Translation gives CASGMTGVDGYTF. This chain uses TRBV12-3 or TRBV12-4 with TRBJ1-2; TRBD1 aligns across 8 bases. CDR3 size: 13 residues. V lost 8 bases and J lost 6; bases outside the gene matches: 8.